The present TCR beta chain was sequenced within a study of Graves' ophthalmopathy and Graves' hyperthyroidism. Turning to the study itself: Peripheral blood sampling occurred at initial diagnosis, before any treatment.

General study points: Most clonotypes expanded in thyroid above 0.001 frequency were present in blood too. The model forecast ophthalmopathy progression, reaching 70.59% sensitivity and around 72% specificity.

RNA transcripts yielded amplified TCR beta CDR3 regions. HTBI primers were employed in first-round RT-PCR, then a second-round multiplex PCR followed. TCRdb analysed the multiplex PCR reads with MiXCR anew, one entry per CDR3 protein. The sample has 600,000 to 650,000 distinct CDR3 sequences; approximately 22% are singletons. Aged 18 to 65, hyperthyroidism patients had been newly diagnosed, with under 2 months' duration. This clonotype was seen ten or more times. The antigen is not known. The origin of this receptor is a woman between 18 and 29 years old with stable Graves' hyperthyroidism. Some clones in this sample may be carry-over from other donors' samples. Input material: peripheral blood.

The DNA of the CDR3 is TGTGCCAGCAGCCACCCTTACGCGGCCTACGAGCAGTACTTC. This codes for CASSHPYAAYEQYF. The rearrangement uses TRBV14 and TRBJ2-7; no clear D gene. The CDR3 has 14 residues. Trimming shortened V by 3 bases and J by 2 bases, and 11 bases separated the two germline ends. The V gene's germline CDR1 is SGHDN and CDR2 FVKESK.